This T cell receptor (beta chain) was captured in a study of blood T cell repertoires in COVID-19. Clones were sequenced by immunoSEQ multiplex PCR, and TCRdb holds only the in-frame ones, with some missing. The table includes some 300,000 clones, more than 85% detected once. The CDR3 runs 14 residues. Germline CDR1 is SNHLY and CDR2 is FYNNEI. Trimming removed 4 bases at V and 2 bases at J, with 9 bases between. V and J are TRBV2 and TRBJ1-5; weak D call: TRBD1 (5 bases). The specimen sequenced was PBMCs or T cells enriched from blood (not recorded which). The sequence was collected from a young woman who had been exposed to COVID-19. DNA for the CDR3: TGTGCCAGCAGTGGGGGGGTGGGCAATCAGCCCCAGCATTTT. This translates into CASSGGVGNQPQHF.